This TCR beta chain was profiled in a study of diagnostic markers for celiac disease. Frequency places this clonotype as medium-sized. The CDR3 is 15 residues long. After re-calling the reads, TCRdb lists one entry per CDR3 protein, DNA absent. In all, the sample yields about 6,000 distinct CDR3 sequences. The rearrangement uses TRBV12-3 or TRBV12-4 and TRBJ2-5; without DNA, the TCRdb call of TRBD2 cannot be checked. This TCR came from a human donor. This table probably holds off-target reads from a library built for another chain. The sequencing sample was made of either unsorted cells or a sorted T cell fraction (not recorded which). The CDR3 here is CASSSTTSGKETQYF.